This T cell receptor (beta chain) was identified during a study of blood T cell repertoires in COVID-19. Only in-frame clones appear in the TCRdb table, and some are missing; sequencing was by immunoSEQ multiplex PCR. The sample has about 210,000 clones, under 90% seen once. There are 14 residues in the CDR3. Per the germline V gene, CDR1 is SGHAT and CDR2 is FQNNGV. V was shortened by 0 bases and J by 8 bases, with 14 bases between the two germline ends. This clone has just a few counts. The sequence derives from a woman in her 40s with active or convalescent COVID-19. The V and J genes are TRBV11-2 and TRBJ2-7; TRBD1 is a possible D gene (5 bases). Sequenced input: peripheral blood. In nucleotides, the CDR3 is TGTGCCAGCAGCTTAGAGGCAGGGCAGGCAAAGCAGTACTTC. Translation gives CASSLEAGQAKQYF.